This is a list of T cell receptor beta chains from one sample in a study of blood T cell repertoires in COVID-19. Data came from immunoSEQ multiplex PCR; TCRdb stores just in-frame clones and leaves some out. There are under 70,000 clones in the sample; 88% occur only once, and approximately 40% lies in the top ten. Sequencing used peripheral blood. The receptors come from a woman aged 55-69 years with COVID-19, enrolled during active disease. Each CDR3 is given with its conserved first and last residue. Fields, in order: J gene, D gene, V gene, CDR3 length, clone size, CDR3 protein, CDR3 DNA. A D gene is named only where the DNA matches it firmly. Size is omitted from some rows. Given values are once, few, many or a class for expanded clones.

j_call: TRBJ1-5
d_call: TRBD1
v_call: TRBV19
cdr3_length: 14
clone_size: few
cdr3_aa: CASSAGGENQPQHF
cdr3_nt: TGTGCCAGTAGCGCAGGGGGCGAGAATCAGCCCCAGCATTTT

j_call: TRBJ2-3
d_call: TRBD2
v_call: TRBV5-5
cdr3_length: 16
clone_size: NA
cdr3_aa: CASSLIAGGPQDTQYF
cdr3_nt: TGTGCCAGCAGCTTGATAGCGGGAGGGCCACAAGATACGCAGTATTTT

j_call: TRBJ2-3
d_call: NA
v_call: TRBV7-8
cdr3_length: 15
clone_size: NA
cdr3_aa: CASSLWVAGTDTQYF
cdr3_nt: TGTGCCAGCAGCTTATGGGTAGCGGGCACAGATACGCAGTATTTT

j_call: TRBJ1-2
d_call: NA
v_call: TRBV6-5
cdr3_length: 15
clone_size: NA
cdr3_aa: CASGPWGGERYGYTF
cdr3_nt: TGTGCCAGCGGCCCTTGGGGAGGGGAGAGATATGGCTACACCTTC

j_call: TRBJ1-5
d_call: NA
v_call: TRBV15
cdr3_length: 13
clone_size: few
cdr3_aa: CATSRVLNQPQHF
cdr3_nt: TGTGCCACCAGCAGAGTCCTTAATCAGCCCCAGCATTTT

j_call: TRBJ2-7
d_call: TRBD2
v_call: TRBV19
cdr3_length: 14
clone_size: NA
cdr3_aa: CASSVSGRANEQYF
cdr3_nt: TGTGCCAGTAGTGTTAGCGGGAGGGCCAACGAGCAGTACTTC

j_call: TRBJ1-1
d_call: TRBD1
v_call: TRBV6-6
cdr3_length: 14
clone_size: NA
cdr3_aa: CASSPTGWDTEAFF
cdr3_nt: TGTGCCAGCAGCCCGACAGGGTGGGACACTGAAGCTTTCTTT

j_call: TRBJ1-1
d_call: NA
v_call: TRBV4-2
cdr3_length: 16
clone_size: NA
cdr3_aa: CASSRPRGNEGTEAFF
cdr3_nt: TGTGCCAGCAGCCGCCCGCGGGGCAACGAGGGGACTGAAGCTTTCTTT

j_call: TRBJ1-6
d_call: NA
v_call: TRBV28
cdr3_length: 17
clone_size: NA
cdr3_aa: CASSLWAAGAGNSPLHF
cdr3_nt: TGTGCCAGCAGTTTATGGGCCGCAGGGGCTGGGAATTCACCCCTCCACTTT

j_call: TRBJ1-2
d_call: NA
v_call: TRBV28
cdr3_length: 13
clone_size: few
cdr3_aa: CASSLGQTQGYTF
cdr3_nt: TGTGCCAGCAGTTTAGGACAAACTCAAGGCTACACCTTC

j_call: TRBJ2-2
d_call: TRBD2
v_call: TRBV6-2/TRBV6-3
cdr3_length: 17
clone_size: NA
cdr3_aa: CASSYPGLAGAAGELFF
cdr3_nt: TGTGCCAGCAGTTACCCCGGACTAGCGGGAGCGGCCGGGGAGCTGTTTTTT

j_call: TRBJ2-5
d_call: TRBD2
v_call: TRBV7-2
cdr3_length: 16
clone_size: NA
cdr3_aa: CASSWGLAGPQETQYF
cdr3_nt: TGTGCCAGCAGCTGGGGACTAGCGGGGCCCCAAGAGACCCAGTACTTC

j_call: TRBJ2-7
d_call: NA
v_call: TRBV29-1
cdr3_length: 12
clone_size: NA
cdr3_aa: CSVLTAGYEQYF
cdr3_nt: TGCAGCGTGCTGACGGCCGGGTACGAGCAGTACTTC

j_call: TRBJ2-7
d_call: TRBD2
v_call: TRBV27
cdr3_length: 11
clone_size: NA
cdr3_aa: CASSRGDEQYF
cdr3_nt: TGTGCCAGCAGTCGGGGGGACGAGCAGTACTTC

j_call: TRBJ2-7
d_call: NA
v_call: TRBV2
cdr3_length: 13
clone_size: NA
cdr3_aa: CASSEGQTYEQYF
cdr3_nt: TGTGCCAGCAGTGAAGGACAGACCTACGAGCAGTACTTC

j_call: TRBJ2-6
d_call: NA
v_call: TRBV5-5
cdr3_length: 16
clone_size: NA
cdr3_aa: CASSLAALSGANVLTF
cdr3_nt: TGTGCCAGCAGCTTAGCTGCGCTTTCTGGGGCCAACGTCCTGACTTTC

j_call: TRBJ1-2
d_call: TRBD1
v_call: TRBV4-2
cdr3_length: 16
clone_size: NA
cdr3_aa: CASSQAEDRLNLGYTF
cdr3_nt: TGTGCCAGCAGCCAAGCCGAGGACAGGCTTAACTTGGGCTACACCTTC

j_call: TRBJ2-3
d_call: TRBD1
v_call: TRBV6-5
cdr3_length: 15
clone_size: NA
cdr3_aa: CASSYSRQGADTQYF
cdr3_nt: TGTGCCAGCAGTTACTCGAGACAGGGGGCGGATACGCAGTATTTT